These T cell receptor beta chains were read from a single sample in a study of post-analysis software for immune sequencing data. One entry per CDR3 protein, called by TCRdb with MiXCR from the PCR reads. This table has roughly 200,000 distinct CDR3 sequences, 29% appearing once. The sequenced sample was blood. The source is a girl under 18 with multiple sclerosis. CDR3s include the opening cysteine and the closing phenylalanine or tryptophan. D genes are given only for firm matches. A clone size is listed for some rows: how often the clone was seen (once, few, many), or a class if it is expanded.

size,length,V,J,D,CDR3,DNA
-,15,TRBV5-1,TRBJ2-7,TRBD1,CASSPGTGWSYEQYF,TGCGCCAGCAGCCCTGGGACAGGGTGGTCCTACGAGCAGTACTTC
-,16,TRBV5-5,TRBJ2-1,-,CASSPRPNTESNEQFF,TGTGCCAGCAGTCCACGACCAAACACAGAATCTAATGAGCAGTTCTTC
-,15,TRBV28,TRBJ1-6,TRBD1,CASRSGTGVNSPLHF,TGTGCCAGCAGGTCCGGGACAGGGGTTAATTCACCCCTCCACTTT
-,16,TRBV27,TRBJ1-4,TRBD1,CASSLSDRPQNEKRFF,TGTGCCAGCAGTTTATCGGACAGGCCGCAAAATGAAAAACGGTTTTTT
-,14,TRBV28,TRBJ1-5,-,CANSGAGGNQPQHF,TGTGCCAACAGTGGAGCCGGGGGGAACCAGCCCCAGCATTTT
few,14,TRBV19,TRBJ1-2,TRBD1,CASSMARGSYGYTF,TGTGCCAGTAGTATGGCCAGGGGGAGCTATGGCTACACCTTC
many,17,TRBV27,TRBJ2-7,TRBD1,CASSLPGTAGLSGEQYF,TGTGCCAGCAGTTTACCCGGGACAGCCGGTCTCTCGGGGGAGCAGTACTTC
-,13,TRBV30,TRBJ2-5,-,CARDGGARETQYF,TGTGCCCGTGATGGGGGCGCGAGGGAGACCCAGTACTTC
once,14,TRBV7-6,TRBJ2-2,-,CASSPLRGTGELFF,TGTGCCAGCAGCCCCCTCCGCGGTACCGGGGAGCTGTTTTTT
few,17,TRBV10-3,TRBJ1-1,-,CAISEIEHRVWSTEAFF,TGTGCCATCAGTGAGATCGAACACAGGGTTTGGTCGACTGAAGCTTTCTTT
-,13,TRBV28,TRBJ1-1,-,CASRGRRYAEAFF,TGTGCCAGCCGGGGGCGACGATACGCTGAAGCTTTCTTT
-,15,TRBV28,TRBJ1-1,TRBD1,CASSSRGQGAGEAFF,TGTGCCAGCAGTTCCAGGGGACAGGGGGCCGGTGAAGCTTTCTTT
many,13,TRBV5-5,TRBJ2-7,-,CASVIPGVHEQYF,TGTGCCAGCGTCATTCCGGGGGTCCACGAGCAGTACTTC
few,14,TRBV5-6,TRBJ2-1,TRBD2,CASSLGGLDNEQFF,TGTGCCAGCAGCTTGGGAGGACTAGATAATGAGCAGTTCTTC
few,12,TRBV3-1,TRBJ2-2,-,CASSHATGELFF,TGTGCCAGCAGCCACGCCACCGGGGAGCTGTTTTTT
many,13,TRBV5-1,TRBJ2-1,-,CASSSLSLGEQFF,TGCGCCAGCAGCTCCCTTTCCTTAGGTGAGCAGTTCTTC
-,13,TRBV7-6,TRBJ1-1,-,CASSLDLNTEAFF,TGTGCCAGCAGCTTAGACCTGAACACTGAAGCTTTCTTT
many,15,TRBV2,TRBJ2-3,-,CASSEERGGTDTQYF,TGTGCCAGCAGTGAAGAGAGGGGCGGCACAGATACGCAGTATTTT
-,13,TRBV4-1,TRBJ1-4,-,CASSQDLRKGLFF,TGCGCCAGCAGCCAAGACCTACGAAAGGGACTGTTTTTT
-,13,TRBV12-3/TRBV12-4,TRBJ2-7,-,CASSQSVRAEQYF,TGTGCCAGCAGCCAAAGCGTCCGGGCCGAGCAGTACTTC
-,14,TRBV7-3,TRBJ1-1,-,CASSLSGQNTEAFF,TGTGCCAGCAGCTTGTCGGGACAGAACACTGAAGCTTTCTTT
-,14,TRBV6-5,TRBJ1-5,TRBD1,CASSYQGGNQPQHF,TGTGCCAGCAGTTATCAGGGGGGCAATCAGCCCCAGCATTTT
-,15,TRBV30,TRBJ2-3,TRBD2,CAWSVGAGGVDTQYF,TGTGCCTGGAGTGTAGGAGCGGGGGGTGTAGATACGCAGTATTTT
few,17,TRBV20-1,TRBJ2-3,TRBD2,CSAGGPGTSGTTDTQYF,TGCAGTGCCGGCGGGCCTGGAACTAGCGGGACCACAGATACGCAGTATTTT
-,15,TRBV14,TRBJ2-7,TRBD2,CACSQAPGLAHEQYF,TGTGCCTGCAGCCAGGCTCCGGGACTAGCCCACGAGCAGTACTTC
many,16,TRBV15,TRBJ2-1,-,CATSSGERLVGDEQFF,TGTGCCACCAGCAGCGGAGAGAGACTAGTCGGGGATGAGCAGTTCTTC
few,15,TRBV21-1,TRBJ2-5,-,CASSKREDRAETQYF,TGTGCCAGCAGCAAAAGAGAAGACAGGGCTGAGACCCAGTACTTC
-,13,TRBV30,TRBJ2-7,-,CARGGRASYEQYF,TGTGCCAGGGGGGGCAGGGCCTCCTACGAGCAGTACTTC
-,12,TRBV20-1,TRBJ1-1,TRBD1,CSAKDRNAEAFF,TGCAGTGCTAAGGACAGGAATGCTGAAGCTTTCTTT
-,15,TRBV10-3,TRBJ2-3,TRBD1,CAISEGGQGADTQYF,TGTGCCATCAGTGAGGGGGGACAGGGTGCAGATACGCAGTATTTT
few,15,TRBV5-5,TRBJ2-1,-,CASSFLSGTRNEQFF,TGTGCCAGCAGCTTTTTAAGCGGTACCCGCAATGAGCAGTTCTTC